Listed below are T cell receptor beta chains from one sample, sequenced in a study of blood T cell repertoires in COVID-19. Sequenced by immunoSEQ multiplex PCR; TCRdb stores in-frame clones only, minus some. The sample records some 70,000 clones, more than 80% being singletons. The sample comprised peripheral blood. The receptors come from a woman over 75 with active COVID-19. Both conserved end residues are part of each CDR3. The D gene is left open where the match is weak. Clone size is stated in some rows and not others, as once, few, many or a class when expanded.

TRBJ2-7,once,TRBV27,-,TGTGCCAGCAGTTTCTCACGAGCGAAATACGAGCAGTACTTC,CASSFSRAKYEQYF
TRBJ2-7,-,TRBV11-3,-,TGTGCCAGCAGCTTAACGGGATGGCACGAGCAGTACTTC,CASSLTGWHEQYF
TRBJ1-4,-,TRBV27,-,TGTGCCAGCAGTCCCCACCAGGGCGAAAAACTGTTTTTT,CASSPHQGEKLFF
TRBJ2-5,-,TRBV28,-,TGTGCCAGCAGGCCACAAGGGGCATATGAGACCCAGTACTTC,CASRPQGAYETQYF
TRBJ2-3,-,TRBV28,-,TGTGCCAGCAAAGGGGGGGGCTCCTACACAGATACGCAGTATTTT,CASKGGGSYTDTQYF
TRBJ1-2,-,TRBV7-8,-,TGTGCCAGCGGTGAAACAGGGACAAAAGGGGTCTATGGCTACACCTTC,CASGETGTKGVYGYTF
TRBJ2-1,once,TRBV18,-,TGTGCCAGCTCCCGCACGGATTCGCGGAACAATGAGCAGTTCTTC,CASSRTDSRNNEQFF
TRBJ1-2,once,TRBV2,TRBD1,TGTGCCAGCAGCCCCGGGACAGGGGACGGCTACACCTTC,CASSPGTGDGYTF
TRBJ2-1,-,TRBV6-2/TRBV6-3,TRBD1,TGTGCCAGCAGTTACTCGAGACAGGGGAGCAATGAGCAGTTCTTC,CASSYSRQGSNEQFF
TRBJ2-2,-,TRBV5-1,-,TGCGCCAGCAGGTCCTCCGGGATTTCAACCGGGGAGCTGTTTTTT,CASRSSGISTGELFF
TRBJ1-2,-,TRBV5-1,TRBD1,TGCGCCAGCAGCACAGGGGGCGGCTACACCTTC,CASSTGGGYTF
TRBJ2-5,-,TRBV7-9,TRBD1,TGTGCCAGCAGCTTAGGGGGACAGGGGTTTGGAGAGACCCAGTACTTC,CASSLGGQGFGETQYF
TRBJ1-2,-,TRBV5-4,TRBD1,TGTGCCAGCAGTCCCGACAGGGTCGCTAACTATGGCTACACCTTC,CASSPDRVANYGYTF
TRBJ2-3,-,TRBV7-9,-,TGTGCCAGCAGCTTATTATGGCTCTCTAGCACAGATACGCAGTATTTT,CASSLLWLSSTDTQYF
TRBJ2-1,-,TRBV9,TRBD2,TGTGCCAGCAGCCTAGGGGAGCGGGAGTGGAACAATGAGCAGTTCTTC,CASSLGEREWNNEQFF
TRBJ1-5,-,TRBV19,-,TGTGCCAGTAGTATGCGGGGTAATAGCAATCAGCCCCAGCATTTT,CASSMRGNSNQPQHF
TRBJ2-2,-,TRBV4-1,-,TGCGCCAGCAGCCAATATGGGGGGGCGCAACCCGTCGGGGAGCTGTTTTTT,CASSQYGGAQPVGELFF
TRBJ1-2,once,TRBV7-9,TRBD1,TGTGCCAGCAGCCGAGACAGGGGAGAGAACTATGGCTACACCTTC,CASSRDRGENYGYTF
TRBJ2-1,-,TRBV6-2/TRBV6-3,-,TGTGCCAGCAGTTACTCGGGGGCGGAGCAGTTCTTC,CASSYSGAEQFF
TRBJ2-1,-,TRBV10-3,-,TGTGCCATCAGTGAGTCCAGGGCTGAGCAGTTCTTC,CAISESRAEQFF
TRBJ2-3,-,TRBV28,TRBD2,TGTGCCAGCAGTTTAACCAGCGGGAGAGGCGCAGATACGCAGTATTTT,CASSLTSGRGADTQYF
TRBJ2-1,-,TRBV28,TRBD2,TGTGCCAGCGGTCCTGGGACTAGGATTCTGGTTACTGAGTTCTTC,CASGPGTRILVTEFF
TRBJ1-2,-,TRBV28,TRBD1,TGTGCCAGCAGAGCCGGGACAGGCAGCTACACCTTC,CASRAGTGSYTF
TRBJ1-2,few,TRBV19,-,TGTGCCAGTAGTGTTACTGCTCTGGGCTACACCTTC,CASSVTALGYTF
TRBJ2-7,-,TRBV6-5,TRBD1,TGTGCCAGCAGCAGGGACAGGGGTTACGAGCAGTACTTC,CASSRDRGYEQYF
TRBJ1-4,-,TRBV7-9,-,TGTGCCAGCAGCTTAGGCGGGGGGTCTCGGGATGAAAAACTGTTTTTT,CASSLGGGSRDEKLFF
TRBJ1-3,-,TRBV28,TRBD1,TGTGCCAGCAGTACCACAGGGGAAGGAAACACCATATATTTT,CASSTTGEGNTIYF
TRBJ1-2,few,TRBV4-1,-,TGCGCCAGCAGCCAAGAGGGGAGGAACTATGGCTACACCTTC,CASSQEGRNYGYTF
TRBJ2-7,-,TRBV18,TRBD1,TGTGCCAGCTCACCATTCCGGACAGGGTCCAGCCTCTTCCACGAGCAGTACTTC,CASSPFRTGSSLFHEQYF
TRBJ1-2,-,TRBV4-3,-,TGCGCCAGCAGCCAAGATGTAGGGGGGGACGGCTATGGCTACACCTTC,CASSQDVGGDGYGYTF
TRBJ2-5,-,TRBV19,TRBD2,TGTGCCAGTAGTATATCCCAGGGAGGGAGAGAGACCCAGTACTTC,CASSISQGGRETQYF
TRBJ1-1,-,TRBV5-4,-,TGTGCCAGCAGCGACAACAGGCCGGGGGGCACTGAAGCTTTCTTT,CASSDNRPGGTEAFF
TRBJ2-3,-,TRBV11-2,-,TGTGCCAGCAGCCCCCGTATAGATACGCAGTATTTT,CASSPRIDTQYF
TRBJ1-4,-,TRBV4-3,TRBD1,TGCGCCAGCAGCCAGGGGGACAGGGATCATGAAAAACTGTTTTTT,CASSQGDRDHEKLFF
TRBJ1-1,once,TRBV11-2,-,TGTGCCAGCAGCTTAACAGGGACTGAAGCTTTCTTT,CASSLTGTEAFF
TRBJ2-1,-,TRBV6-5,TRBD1,TGTGCCAGCAGTCACAGGGGCCATGAGCAGTTCTTC,CASSHRGHEQFF
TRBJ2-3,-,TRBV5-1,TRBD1,TGCGCCAGCAGCTTGGGGGACAGGGCTCAAACAGATACGCAGTATTTT,CASSLGDRAQTDTQYF
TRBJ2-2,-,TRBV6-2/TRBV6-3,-,TGTGCCAGCAGTTCAGGCCGGAGAAGGGGCTCCACCGGGGAGCTGTTTTTT,CASSSGRRRGSTGELFF
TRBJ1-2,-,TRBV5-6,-,TGTGCCAGCAGCTTGATCGGTATTGCCGGACAAAGTACTAACTATGGCTACACCTTC,CASSLIGIAGQSTNYGYTF
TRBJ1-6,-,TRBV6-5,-,TGTGCCAGCAGTCTAGTAGGGGCAGCCAATTCACCCCTCCACTTT,CASSLVGAANSPLHF
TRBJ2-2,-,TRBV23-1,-,TGCGCCAGCAGTCAAATAGCCAAGAACACCGGGGAGCTGTTTTTT,CASSQIAKNTGELFF
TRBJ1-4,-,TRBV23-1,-,TGCGCCAGCAGTCAATCGGGCCAGGTGAATGAAAAACTGTTTTTT,CASSQSGQVNEKLFF